This T cell receptor beta chain was captured by sequencing in a study of shared clonotypes between healthy human individuals (dated by TCRdb to about 2020). Context from the whole study: Three men and two women, aged 18 to 49 years, made up the cohort. Libraries were prepared and TCR repertoires were sequenced by different laboratories using diverse techniques, in order to increase sequencing depth and limit assay-specific biases. The study deeply sequenced blood TCR repertoires of five healthy adults to estimate repertoire size and the extent of clonotype sharing between individuals. Each donor's leukapheresis produced roughly between roughly 0.9 and 9 billion PBMCs. For each donor, three plates each were used for CD4 naive and CD4 memory, two plates were used for CD8 naive, and one plate was used for CD8 memory. Overall results and qualifications from the work: Around 5% of naive CD4, more than 3% of naive CD8, around 2.3% of memory CD4, and approximately 0.4% of memory CD8 clonotypes were shared across a few donors. Higher generation probabilities were observed for clonotypes shared by all four sorted-subset donors than for non-shared clonotypes. Pairwise subsampling led to the expectation that sequencing depth would affect the degree of clonotype sharing among donors. Because the study included a small number of donors, the genetic and exposure-history diversity represented was limited. Estimated clonotype richness was generally larger for naive than for memory subsets. Rarefaction of sorted-subset datasets indicated incomplete sequencing despite the large sequencing depth. Sampling was limited to blood, and TCR repertoires in tissue likely differ from TCR repertoires in blood.

Comments on this clone: Its antigen remains unidentified. The junction and the germline gene differ at one end; a read error may be behind it.

The donors were healthy, HIV-negative adults with no recently reported acute infections or vaccinations. Only Caucasian adults living in Nashville, Tennessee, USA were represented among the donors. CD4+ T cells were enriched by magnetic negative selection; naive cells were then positively selected on CD45RA, and the negative fraction formed the memory subset. After blood collection by leukapheresis, PBMCs were isolated using Ficoll-Histopaque density gradient centrifugation and then cryopreserved in the vapor phase of liquid nitrogen. Analytical flow cytometry was used to check the purity and quantity of every magnetically sorted T cell population. Genomic DNA was isolated from every sorted fraction and measured by UV absorbance on a Nanodrop 2000c. TCR CDR3 regions were amplified from genomic DNA by multiplex PCR using the deep immunoSEQ assay. Extracted genomic DNA from each cell subset was distributed evenly across all wells of several immunoSEQ 96-well plates, and each plate was treated as a replicate. For sorted subsets, each replicate PCR was loaded with approximately 0.2 ug genomic DNA, equivalent to approximately 27,000 T cell genomes. Purified libraries were measured with a Qubit 3.0 fluorometer, size-checked on a Bioanalyzer 2100, and measured again with the KAPA Library Quantification kit. Every immunoSEQ 96-well plate was sequenced on a dedicated single-read 150-cycle Illumina NextSeq 550 flow cell. In the source study's methods: Because only junctional sequences without quality scores were contained in the immunoSEQ output, filtering matching that applied to full-length reads could not be performed. Sequences were annotated with PyIR, a Python wrapper for IgBLAST v1.9, using IMGT germline references to assign V/J genes and CDR3. Reads with weak V/J assignments (E-value above 1e-6), missing CDR3, stop codons, out-of-frame junctions, or ambiguous translated residues were removed. V3J clonotypes were defined by identical inferred V gene, J gene, and CDR3 amino acid sequence. To compute the percentage overlap between repertoires, the number of shared unique clonotypes was divided by the size of the smaller repertoire. Three approaches were used to assess repertoire richness: RTK rarefaction, the Chao1 estimator, and Recon v2.1 estimates of unobserved clonotypes. For all TCRbeta clonotypes obtained by the gDNA method from four donors, generation probabilities were computed with OLGA. TCRdb's version of the immuneACCESS table is confined to in-frame rearrangements and falls short of the full clone set. An unresolved V gene accounts for under half of the shortfall where checked; the remainder is of unknown origin. V and J calls plus clone size are reproduced from that table; the DNA served to infer D and trimming. This sample is represented by around 2.1 million clones; almost 96% of them were singletons. Of the sample, about 0.13% is held by the ten largest clones.

The CDR3 has 15 amino acids, counting the end cysteine and phenylalanine. The read is trimmed to its CDR3 DNA, 45 bases read in frame from base 1. According to the germline V gene, CDR1 reads MNHNS and CDR2 reads SASEGT. Sequencing used naive CD4+ T cells sorted from blood. Read against the paper, the sample's cell subset or site label means: CD45RA+ positively selected. The rearranged segments are TRBV6-1 and TRBJ2-2; the D gene cannot be named for sure. This clonotype was obtained from a man younger than 35 in good health. The DNA is as follows: TGTGCCAGCAGGGAAGGACCGGCGAACACCGGGGAGCTGTTTTTT. Its protein is CASREGPANTGELFF.